These 18 T cell receptor beta chains came from one sample sequenced in a study of response to subunit inactivated influenza vaccine. MiXCR, applied by TCRdb to the RT-PCR reads, yields one record per CDR3 protein. The table includes hundreds of thousands of distinct CDR3 sequences, under 15% detected once. The material sequenced was PBMCs from blood, taken about 40 days after vaccination. These TCRs come from a man aged 50-59 years who received an inactivated influenza vaccine.

The J gene is TRBJ2-7, the V gene TRBV7-8, with a tentative D call TRBD2 (5 bases). CDR1 is SGHVS, CDR2 FQNEAQ, per germline. This CDR3 region has 14 residues. Trimming cost V 3 bases and J 0 bases, with 9 bases left between them. The CDR3 DNA reads as TGTGCCAGCAGCTTTGGAGGCAACTCCTACGAGCAGTACTTC. This translates into CASSFGGNSYEQYF.

This clonotype was seen a few times. The gene calls are TRBV6-2 or TRBV6-3 and TRBJ1-5; D gene uncertain. This CDR3 has 12 residues. V was pared by 5 bases and J by 7 bases, with 9 bases between. In germline, CDR1 is MNHEY, CDR2 SVGEGT. In DNA, the CDR3 is TGTGCCAGCAGTCGACAAGAACAGCCCCAGCATTTT. Translating gives CASSRQEQPQHF.

This clonotype was counted ten times or more. The CDR3 is CASSLSNRNNSPLHF. In nucleotides, the CDR3 is TGTGCCAGCAGTTTATCCAACAGAAATAATTCACCCCTCCACTTT. The rearrangement joins TRBV12-3 or TRBV12-4 to TRBJ1-6; no clear D gene. The CDR3 covers 15 residues. V lost 2 bases and J 5 bases, leaving 10 bases between the germline ends.

This clonotype showed up just a few times. The chain employs TRBV15 and TRBJ2-2; 8 positions match TRBD1. CDR1 is LNHNV, CDR2 YYDKDF, per germline (reference sequence). With 6 bases clipped from V and 10 bases from J, the junction kept 10 bases outside the gene matches. This CDR3 contains 14 residues. The CDR3 DNA reads TGTGCCACCAGACGGACAGGGTGGGAGGAGGAGCTGTTTTTT. This sequence encodes CATRRTGWEEELFF.

This clonotype was recorded at least ten times. This chain joins TRBV7-9 and TRBJ2-7; 10 bases line up with TRBD1. From germline, CDR1 is SEHNR and CDR2 FQNEAQ (reference sequence). J lost 5 bases, V lost 10 bases, and 2 bases had no gene match. The CDR3 runs 11 residues. This CDR3 is CATGQGDEQYF. In DNA form, the CDR3 reads TGTGCCACCGGACAGGGGGACGAGCAGTACTTC.

This clonotype was counted a few times. The V gene is TRBV7-8, the J gene TRBJ2-2; the match to TRBD2 covers 7 bases. After removal of 7 bases from V and 5 bases from J, the junction contained 7 bases not matched to a gene. This CDR3 has 14 amino acids. In germline, CDR1 is SGHVS, CDR2 FQNEAQ. CDR3 amino acids: CASNPAGLTGELFF. The DNA for the CDR3 is TGTGCCAGCAACCCAGCGGGACTAACCGGGGAGCTGTTTTTT.

This clonotype showed up many times. The genes are TRBV27 and TRBJ2-6; D uncertain. The CDR3 runs to 17 residues. With 2 bases removed from V and 0 bases from J, the gap between germline ends came to 11 bases. Germline lookup yields CDR1 MNHEY and CDR2 SMNVEV (reference sequence). The CDR3: CASSLNRLSSGANVLTF. For the CDR3, the DNA is TGTGCCAGCAGTTTAAATCGACTGAGCTCTGGGGCCAACGTCCTGACTTTC.

This clonotype was seen ten or more times. The V and J genes are TRBV6-5 and TRBJ1-1, with no clear D. Deletions cut 0 bases from V and 5 bases from J, with 10 bases between. The CDR3 has 14 amino acids. Germline V gene lookup returns CDR1 MNHEY and CDR2 SVGAGI. The chain's CDR3 is CASSYSPLGTEAFF. CDR3 coding DNA: TGTGCCAGCAGTTACTCCCCGCTTGGGACTGAAGCTTTCTTT.

This clonotype was detected only a few times. The chain recombines TRBV12-3 or TRBV12-4 with TRBJ2-2, with TRBD1 as a possible D gene (7 bases). CDR3 size: 14 residues. The V end lost 5 bases, the J end lost 7 bases, and 14 bases lay between the germline ends. The CDR3 spells CASSPHRGGGELFF. The CDR3 nucleotides are TGTGCCAGCAGTCCCCACAGGGGAGGCGGGGAGCTGTTTTTT.

This clonotype has more than one count but fewer than ten. The CDR3 here is CATSRVRGSGDTQYF. As DNA, the CDR3 is TGTGCCACCAGCAGAGTTCGCGGGAGCGGCGATACGCAGTATTTT. This rearrangement joins TRBV15 to TRBJ2-3, with 7 bases matching TRBD2. The V gene end was trimmed by 1 base and the J gene end by 6 bases; junction bases not matched to a gene: 7. The CDR3 runs to 15 residues. The germline CDR1 and CDR2 sequences are LNHNV and YYDKDF (reference sequence).

This clonotype has just a few counts. The CDR3 nucleotides are TGTGCCAGCAGTCTACTTACGGAGCCCTACGAGCAGTACTTC. Its protein product is CASSLLTEPYEQYF. The rearrangement uses TRBV28 and TRBJ2-7, with D uncertain. V lost 5 bases and J 2 bases, leaving 13 bases between the germline ends. The germline V gene has CDR1 MDHEN and CDR2 SYDVKM. The CDR3 runs 14 residues. Based on the CDR3 plus reference TRBV28 and TRBJ2-7, the full variable domain is DVKVTQSSRYLVKRTGEKVFLECVQDMDHENMFWYRQDPGLGLRLIYFSYDVKMKEKGDIPEGYSVSREKKERFSLILESASTNQTSMYLCASSLLTEPYEQYFGPGTRLTVT.

The table lists this clonotype with a few counts. V and J are TRBV12-3 or TRBV12-4 and TRBJ1-1, with D perhaps matching TRBD1 (6 bases). The V end lost 4 bases, the J end lost 4 bases, and 13 bases lay between the germline ends. The CDR3 extends over 14 amino acids. The CDR3 reads CASSSGDYTTEAFF. In DNA, the CDR3 is TGTGCCAGCAGTTCAGGGGATTATACCACTGAAGCTTTCTTT.

This clonotype has at least ten counts. The chain carries TRBV6-1 and TRBJ2-5, with 7 bases fitting TRBD2. The CDR3 runs to 14 residues. Trimming at V came to 8 bases and at J to 5 bases, leaving 11 bases not matched to a gene. Germline V gene data show CDR1 as MNHNS and CDR2 as SASEGT. The CDR3 sequence: CASVGLGVWETQYF. In DNA, the CDR3 is TGTGCCAGCGTCGGACTAGGAGTATGGGAGACCCAGTACTTC.

This clonotype has a handful of counts. The genes are TRBV5-6 and TRBJ1-1, with D hard to call. The V gene lost 3 bases and the J gene lost 7 bases, with 19 bases spanning the gap. The CDR3 extends over 15 amino acids. From germline, CDR1 is SGHDT and CDR2 YYEEEE. DNA for the CDR3: TGTGCCAGCAGCTGGCGGCGTCAAGGGAGGGTTGAAGCTTTCTTT. Translating gives CASSWRRQGRVEAFF.

A few counts support this clonotype. This chain connects TRBV7-2 to TRBJ2-5, with 8 bases identical to TRBD1. J lost 1 base, V lost 5 bases, and 9 bases had no gene match. CDR3 length: 16 residues. Looked up from germline, CDR1 is SGHTA and CDR2 is FQGNSA. As DNA, the CDR3 is TGTGCCAGCAGCCCCCGGGACAGGAAGCCCCAAGAGACCCAGTACTTC. It is translated as CASSPRDRKPQETQYF. Full variable domain (outside the CDR3, taken from reference TRBV7-2 and TRBJ2-5): GAGVSQSPSNKVTEKGKDVELRCDPISGHTALYWYRQSLGQGLEFLIYFQGNSAPDKSGLPSDRFSAERTGGSVSTLTIQRTQQEDSAVYLCASSPRDRKPQETQYFGPGTRLLVL.

This clonotype was observed a handful of times. The chain is built from TRBV12-3 or TRBV12-4 and TRBJ2-7; TRBD1 agrees at 8 bases. V shed 5 bases, J shed 5 bases, and the junction held 14 bases outside the gene matches. The CDR3 covers 16 residues. CDR3: CASSADYGTGVDEQYF. The CDR3 nucleotides read TGTGCCAGCAGTGCCGACTATGGGACAGGTGTCGACGAGCAGTACTTC.

This clonotype was seen more than once but under ten times. The gene calls are TRBV5-1 and TRBJ1-4; possible D gene TRBD1, 5 bases. The ends were cut back, 4 bases at V and 0 bases at J, with 7 bases in the middle. Germline V CDR1 and CDR2: SGHRS, YFSETQ. This CDR3 is built from 14 residues. In DNA form, the CDR3 reads TGCGCCAGCAGCCCACAGGCAACTAATGAAAAACTGTTTTTT. It translates to CASSPQATNEKLFF.

V and J are TRBV11-2 and TRBJ2-5; the D gene is possibly TRBD2 (5 bases). Trimming stripped 1 base from V and 7 bases from J, with 19 bases between. In germline, CDR1 is SGHAT, CDR2 FQNNGV. The CDR3 extends over 16 amino acids. The CDR3 DNA reads as TGTGCCAGCAGCTTAGGACTGTCCGGGGTTTGGGGGACCCAGTACTTC. As protein: CASSLGLSGVWGTQYF.